This TCR beta chain was retrieved from a study of technical replicates of blood from several donors. Sequencing was performed with immunoSEQ multiplex PCR; in TCRdb, only in-frame clones are kept and a portion is missing. This table holds 75,000 to 80,000 clones, 85% to 95% found once. The length of the CDR3 is 16 residues. Per germline, CDR1 SGHNT and CDR2 YENEEA. Losses at the gene ends were 1 base for V and 7 bases for J; bases not matched to a gene: 9. Sequencing was performed on T cells isolated from PBMCs. This TCR came from a human donor in good health. The genes are TRBV11-3 and TRBJ2-1, with 8 bases that match TRBD2. The CDR3 loop reads CASSLGIAGLENEQFF. CDR3 bases: TGTGCCAGCAGCTTAGGAATAGCGGGATTGGAGAATGAGCAGTTCTTC.